This entry lists 5 T cell receptor beta chains sequenced from one sample in a study of glioma-infiltrating T cells after dendritic cell vaccination. TCRdb's copy holds only in-frame clones and misses some; the assay was immunoSEQ multiplex PCR. This sample has tens of thousands of clones, with less than 90% found just once. This sample's time point: after dendritic cell vaccination, including at tumor progression/relapse. The specimen comprised blood, sampled after dendritic cell vaccination. The receptor set was obtained from a human donor with glioblastoma.

Points on this clone: Other DNA sequences from this sample encode an identical CDR3 as well. The rearrangement links TRBV7-3 to TRBJ2-7, with a tentative D call TRBD2 (6 bases). The V gene lost 6 bases and the J gene lost 2 bases, with 14 bases spanning the gap. The V gene's germline CDR1 is SGHTA and CDR2 FQGTGA. This CDR3 comprises 14 residues. The CDR3 DNA sequence: TGTGCCAGCAGTCCGGGGACGGGAGCCTACGAGCAGTACTTC. Its protein is CASSPGTGAYEQYF.

The chain is built from TRBV6-1 and TRBJ2-4; 7 bases agree with TRBD1. Germline CDR1 reads MNHNS; CDR2 reads SASEGT. CDR3 size: 16 residues. After removal of 2 bases from V and 1 base from J, the junction contained 5 bases not matched to a gene. This chain's CDR3 is CASSERGLGAKNIQYF. Here the CDR3 DNA reads TGTGCCAGCAGTGAAAGGGGGCTGGGGGCCAAAAACATTCAGTACTTC.

The rearrangement joins TRBV10-2 to TRBJ2-5; 7 bases fit TRBD1. The end of the DNA aligns better with TRBJ2-7, so the J call may be wrong. Germline V gene data show CDR1 as WSHSY and CDR2 as SAAADI. The CDR3 has 13 residues. CDR3 coding DNA: TGCGCCAGCCGGACAGGTTCTACCTACGAGCAGTACTTC. Protein sequence: CASRTGSTYEQYF.

The V and J genes are TRBV30 and TRBJ2-7; no clear D. V lost 4 bases, J lost 1 base, and 8 bases lay in between. CDR1 is GTSNPN and CDR2 is SVGIG in the germline V gene (reference sequence). The CDR3 extends over 12 amino acids. CDR3 in DNA: TGTGCCTGGACCCTCTCGTCCTACGAGCAGTACTTC. Its protein product is CAWTLSSYEQYF.

The chain is built from TRBV5-1 and TRBJ2-2; no clear D. Germline assignment: CDR1 SGHRS and CDR2 YFSETQ. Between the trimmed V and J ends, which lost 0 bases and 5 bases, there was a span of 8 bases. The CDR3 extends over 14 amino acids. The CDR3 loop is CASSLELRTGELFF. In nucleotides, the CDR3 is TGCGCCAGCAGCTTGGAACTTCGTACCGGGGAGCTGTTTTTT.